This T cell receptor beta chain was sequenced in a study of T cells in Graves' hyperthyroidism and ophthalmopathy. The source material, RNA transcripts, was used to amplify TCR beta CDR3 regions. The HTBI set primed first-round TCR CDR3 RT-PCR. TCRdb re-derived calls from the multiplex PCR reads in MiXCR, one entry per CDR3 protein. The sample has approximately 690,000 distinct CDR3 sequences, around 20% seen once; the top ten hold 30% to 40%. The CDR3 has 15 amino acids. Germline lookup yields CDR1 MNHNS and CDR2 SASEGT. The V segment lost 8 bases and the J segment 8 bases; nucleotides outside the gene matches: 13.

This sequence joins TRBV6-1 and TRBJ2-4; 9 bases are a match to TRBD1. Sequencing was carried out using blood. The receptor was derived from a man in his thirties or forties with Graves' ophthalmopathy. The CDR3 DNA reads TGTGCCAGCCAATACGAACAGGGGGCTTGGGACATTCAGTACTTC. Translated: CASQYEQGAWDIQYF.